This TCR beta chain was obtained from a study of CD8+CD57+ T cells in acquired aplastic anemia. Notes on the study in general: The same twenty-nine CD8+ CDR3 sequences occurred in patients and in controls. Patients and controls had CD8+ Simpson's diversity values that were not significantly distinct.

Germline CDR1 reads SGDLS; CDR2 reads YYNGEE. V trimming: 2 bases; J trimming: 3 bases; junction bases outside the gene matches: 4. This CDR3 contains 14 residues. Genomic DNA, serving as template, underwent TCR beta VDJ and CDR3 profiling. Via MiXCR, TCRdb re-called the reads, giving one row per CDR3 protein. The sample consists of under 200,000 distinct CDR3 sequences, less than 60% of them appearing once. As for this clonotype: Antigen: not known.

The sequenced patients had an expansion of CD8+CD57+ cells seen by flow cytometry. Patients, without exception, had severe acquired aplastic anemia. No therapy had been given to the patients at the time of blood sampling. The receptor was isolated from a human donor with aplastic anemia. V is TRBV9 and J is TRBJ2-7; 8 positions agree with TRBD1. Sequenced input: sorted CD4+, CD8+, or CD8+CD57+ T cells (not recorded which) from PBMCs. The CDR3 reads CASSVNTGGYEQYF. CDR3 DNA sequence: TGTGCCAGCAGCGTGAATACAGGGGGCTACGAGCAGTACTTC.